This T cell receptor beta chain was found in a study of T-cell memory formation after mild COVID-19. TCR alpha and TCR beta cDNA libraries with sample barcodes and UMIs came from 5'RACE using constant-segment primers. TCRdb fed the 5' RACE reads into MiXCR, producing one record per CDR3 protein. The repertoire consists of hundreds of thousands of distinct CDR3 sequences, with roughly 18% occurring once and the leading ten covering 9.5% to 15%. Study-wide results and limits: Mainly CM and EM harbored the contracting CD4+ clones; mainly EMRA harbored the CD8+ ones. Still unconfirmed is whether the second-wave clones peaking on day 37 recognized SARS-CoV-2.

Germline CDR1 reads LGHDT; CDR2 reads YNNKEL (reference sequence). Trimming left V 5 bases short and J 9 bases short, with 23 bases between. CDR3 length equals 16 residues. Regarding this clonotype: Its matching antigen is unknown.

The V call is TRBV3-1, the J call TRBJ2-1; a possible D gene is TRBD2 (7 bases). The sequence came from an adult woman who had mild COVID-19 (a few samples of this study predate the infection). Cell type and time point are not known. The sample taken for sequencing was PBMCs or a T cell subset sorted from them (not recorded which). The DNA of the CDR3 is TGTGCCAGCAGCTTTCAGTCCCTTCGGGGGGCAGGTGAGCAGTTCTTC. Translating it yields CASSFQSLRGAGEQFF.